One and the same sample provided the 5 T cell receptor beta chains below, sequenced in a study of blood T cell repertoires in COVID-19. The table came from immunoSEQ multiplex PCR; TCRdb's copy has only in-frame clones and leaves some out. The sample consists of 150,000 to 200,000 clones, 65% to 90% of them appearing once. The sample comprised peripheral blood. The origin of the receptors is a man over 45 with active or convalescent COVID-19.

Written as DNA, the CDR3 is TGTGCCAGCAGCCCTGGACAGGGGCGGGCTGGGGCCAACGTCCTGACTTTC. This translates into CASSPGQGRAGANVLTF. The V call is TRBV9, the J call TRBJ2-6; 9 bases are shared with TRBD1. The V segment lost 4 bases and the J segment 2 bases; nucleotides outside the gene matches: 7. The CDR3 runs 17 residues. CDR1 is SGDLS and CDR2 is YYNGEE in the germline V gene.

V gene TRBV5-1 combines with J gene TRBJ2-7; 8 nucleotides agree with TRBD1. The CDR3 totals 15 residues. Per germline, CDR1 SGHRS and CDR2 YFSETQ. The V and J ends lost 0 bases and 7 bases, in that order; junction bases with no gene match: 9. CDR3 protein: CASSLDHRGLSEQYF. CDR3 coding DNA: TGCGCCAGCAGCTTGGATCACAGGGGGTTGTCTGAGCAGTACTTC.

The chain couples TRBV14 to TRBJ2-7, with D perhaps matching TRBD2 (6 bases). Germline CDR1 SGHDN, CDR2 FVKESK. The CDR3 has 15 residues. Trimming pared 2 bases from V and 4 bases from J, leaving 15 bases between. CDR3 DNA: TGTGCCAGCAGCCAAACGTCGGAGACTAGGTACGAGCAGTACTTC. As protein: CASSQTSETRYEQYF.

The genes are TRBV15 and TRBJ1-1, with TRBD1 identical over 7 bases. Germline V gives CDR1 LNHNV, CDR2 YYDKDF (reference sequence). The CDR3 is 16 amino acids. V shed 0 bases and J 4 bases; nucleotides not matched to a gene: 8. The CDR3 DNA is TGTGCCACCAGCAGAGAACGGGACAGCTTGCTCACTGAAGCTTTCTTT. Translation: CATSRERDSLLTEAFF.

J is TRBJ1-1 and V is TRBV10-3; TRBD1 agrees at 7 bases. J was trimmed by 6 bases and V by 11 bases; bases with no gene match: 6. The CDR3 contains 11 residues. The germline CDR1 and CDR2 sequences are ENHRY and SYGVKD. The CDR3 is CAAGTVPEAFF. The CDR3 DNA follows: TGTGCCGCTGGGACAGTCCCTGAAGCTTTCTTT.